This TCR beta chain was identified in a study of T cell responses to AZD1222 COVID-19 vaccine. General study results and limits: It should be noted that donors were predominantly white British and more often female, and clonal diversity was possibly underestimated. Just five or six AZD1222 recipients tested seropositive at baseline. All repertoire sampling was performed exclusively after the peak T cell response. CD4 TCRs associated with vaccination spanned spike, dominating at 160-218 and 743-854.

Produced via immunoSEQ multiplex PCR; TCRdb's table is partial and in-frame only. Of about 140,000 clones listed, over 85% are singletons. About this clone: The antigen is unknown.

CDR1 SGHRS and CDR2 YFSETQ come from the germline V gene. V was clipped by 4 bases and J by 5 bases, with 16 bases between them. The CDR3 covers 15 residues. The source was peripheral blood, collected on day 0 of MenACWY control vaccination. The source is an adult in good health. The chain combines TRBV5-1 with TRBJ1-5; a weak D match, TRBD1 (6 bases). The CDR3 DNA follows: TGCGCCAGCAGCCCGGGGGCAGGGGACGATCAGCCCCAGCATTTT. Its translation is CASSPGAGDDQPQHF.